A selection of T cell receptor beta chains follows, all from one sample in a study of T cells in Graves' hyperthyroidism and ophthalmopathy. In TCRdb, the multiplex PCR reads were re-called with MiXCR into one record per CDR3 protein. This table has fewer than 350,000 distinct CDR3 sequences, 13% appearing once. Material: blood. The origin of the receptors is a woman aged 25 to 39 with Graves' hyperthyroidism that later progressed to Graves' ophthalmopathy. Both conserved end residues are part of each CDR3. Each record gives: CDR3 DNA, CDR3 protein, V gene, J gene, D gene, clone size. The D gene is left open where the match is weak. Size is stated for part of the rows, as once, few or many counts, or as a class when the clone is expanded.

TGTGCCTGGAGTAGTCTCCGGGGCAGGGACAATTCACCCCTCCACTTT,CAWSSLRGRDNSPLHF,TRBV30,TRBJ1-6,.,few
TGTGCCAGCAGTCCTGGACTAAATTCAGCGGGAGGGCCCGAGGAGACCCAGTACTTC,CASSPGLNSAGGPEETQYF,TRBV27,TRBJ2-5,TRBD2,many
TGTGCCAGCAGCACGGGGGACTACCCCGGGGAGCTGTTTTTT,CASSTGDYPGELFF,TRBV7-2,TRBJ2-2,TRBD2,many
TGCAGCGTTGGGCAGGACGGGGGCTACGAGCAGTACTTC,CSVGQDGGYEQYF,TRBV29-1,TRBJ2-7,.,many
TGTGCCAGCAGCCGGGACAGGGGGCTTGAGGACGAGCAGTACTTC,CASSRDRGLEDEQYF,TRBV7-2,TRBJ2-7,TRBD1,.
TGTGCCAGCAGTTACGGCGTTAGTGGCACTGAAGCTTTCTTT,CASSYGVSGTEAFF,TRBV6-1,TRBJ1-1,.,many
TGCGCCAGCAGCTTGACCGGACAGGGGGCAAGAGAGACCCAGTACTTC,CASSLTGQGARETQYF,TRBV5-1,TRBJ2-5,TRBD1,many
TGCAGTGGGGGTGACGCAGACCGCCAAGAGACCCAGTACTTC,CSGGDADRQETQYF,TRBV20-1,TRBJ2-5,.,many
TGCGCCAGCAGACCAACCACAGGGGACGATACGCAGTATTTT,CASRPTTGDDTQYF,TRBV5-1,TRBJ2-3,TRBD1,many
TGTGCCAGCAGCCTACGTCCCGGGGCCGGGGAGCTGTTTTTT,CASSLRPGAGELFF,TRBV7-6,TRBJ2-2,.,.
TGCAGCGTTGAACAAGTTACGACTAGCGGGACCTACGAGCAGTACTTC,CSVEQVTTSGTYEQYF,TRBV29-1,TRBJ2-7,TRBD2,.
TGTGCCAGCAGCCGGGACAGGGAACAAGAGACCCAGTACTTC,CASSRDREQETQYF,TRBV11-2,TRBJ2-5,TRBD1,many
TGTGCCAGCAGCTCCGAGGAGGGGCCCTACGAGCAGTACTTC,CASSSEEGPYEQYF,TRBV27,TRBJ2-7,.,many
TGCGCCAGCAGCGCAAGCGGGACTAGCGGACCCACAGATACGCAGTATTTT,CASSASGTSGPTDTQYF,TRBV5-1,TRBJ2-3,TRBD2,many
TGTGCCATCAATGAGAGCGGACGGGCCGGGGAGCTGTTTTTT,CAINESGRAGELFF,TRBV10-3,TRBJ2-2,.,.
TGTGCCAGCAGCGCAGGAGTACTAGCGGGCCTCTTTGTACCCTACGAGCAGTACTTC,CASSAGVLAGLFVPYEQYF,TRBV7-9,TRBJ2-7,TRBD2,many
TGTGCCAGCAGCTTAGTGCCGGGGGCGCGGGGGGCCTATAATTCACCCCTCCACTTT,CASSLVPGARGAYNSPLHF,TRBV7-2,TRBJ1-6,.,.
TGCAGCGTGGGACAGGCGGGTGGCAATCAGCCCCAGCATTTT,CSVGQAGGNQPQHF,TRBV29-1,TRBJ1-5,TRBD1,many
TGTGCCAGCAGTTACGACGGGGAAGGTACTGAAGCTTTCTTT,CASSYDGEGTEAFF,TRBV6-2/TRBV6-3,TRBJ1-1,.,.
TGTGCCAGCAGCCAAGACGCAGGGACCTCCTACGAGCAGTACTTC,CASSQDAGTSYEQYF,TRBV7-2,TRBJ2-7,.,.
TGTGCCAGCAGGCACCGCCCGGGCCTAACTAGCTCAGATACGCAGTATTTT,CASRHRPGLTSSDTQYF,TRBV7-2,TRBJ2-3,.,many
TGCGCCAGCAGCTCTCAAGGGAGGACTGAAGCTTTCTTT,CASSSQGRTEAFF,TRBV4-1,TRBJ1-1,.,many
TGTGCCAGCAGCCTCGGACAGGGAGTAGGCTACACCTTC,CASSLGQGVGYTF,TRBV28,TRBJ1-2,TRBD1,many
TGTGCCAGCTCACCAGGGAACTCCAATCAGCCCCAGCATTTT,CASSPGNSNQPQHF,TRBV18,TRBJ1-5,.,.
TGTGCCACCAGCAGTACTAGCGGGAGGGACAATGAGCAGTTCTTC,CATSSTSGRDNEQFF,TRBV15,TRBJ2-1,TRBD2,.
TGTGCCAGCAGTCTCACGACTAGCGGGAGCGACCATGAGCAGTTCTTC,CASSLTTSGSDHEQFF,TRBV28,TRBJ2-1,TRBD2,many